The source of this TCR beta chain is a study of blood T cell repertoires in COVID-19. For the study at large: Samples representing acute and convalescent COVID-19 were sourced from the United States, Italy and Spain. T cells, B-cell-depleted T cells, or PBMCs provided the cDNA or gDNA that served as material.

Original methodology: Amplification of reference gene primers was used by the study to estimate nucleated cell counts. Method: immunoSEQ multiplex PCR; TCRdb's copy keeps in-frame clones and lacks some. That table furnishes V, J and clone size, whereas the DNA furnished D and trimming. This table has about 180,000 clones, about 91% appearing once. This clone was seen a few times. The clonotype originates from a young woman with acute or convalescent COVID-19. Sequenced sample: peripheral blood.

The CDR3 spells CASSPGHEQFF. The CDR3 bases are TGTGCCAGCTCACCAGGCCATGAGCAGTTCTTC. The chain uses TRBV18 and TRBJ2-1; D gene uncertain. Trimming took 2 bases from V and 8 from J, leaving 4 bases between them. Germline assignment: CDR1 KGHSH and CDR2 LQKENI. CDR3 size: 11 residues. Drawing the rest from reference TRBV18 and TRBJ2-1, the complete variable domain is NAGVMQNPRHLVRRRGQEARLRCSPMKGHSHVYWYRQLPEEGLKFMVYLQKENIIDESGMPKERFSAEFPKEGPSILRIQQVVRGDSAAYFCASSPGHEQFFGPGTRLTVL.